The sample holds a few counts of the clone carrying this T cell receptor (beta chain). TCRdb processed the RT-PCR reads anew with MiXCR; each CDR3 protein has one entry. The sample lists about 540,000 distinct CDR3 sequences, roughly a quarter seen once, with approximately 3% in the top ten. This entry belongs to a study of response to subunit inactivated influenza vaccine. The CDR3 runs to 16 residues. The V segment lost 4 bases and the J segment 2 bases; nucleotides outside the gene matches: 5. Per germline, CDR1 LGHNA and CDR2 YSLEER. The sample was also reused in another study, on T cells expressing NK-cell markers. Turning to that study: UMIs were included in TCR beta cDNA generated by 5'RACE template switching. There were seven HCMV-seropositive donors and one seronegative donor among the eight sequenced. Several experiments confined sorting to alpha-beta TCR T cells with an anti-gamma-delta TCR antibody. There were a few donors in whom these clonotypes also led the CD3+CD56-NKG2C+ fraction.

Specimen: CD4+ T cells sorted from PBMCs, collected 11 to 12 days after vaccination. The sequence derives from a man aged 50-59 years who received an inactivated influenza vaccine. The chain employs TRBV4-3 and TRBJ2-2, with 9 bases that match TRBD1. The CDR3 coding sequence is TGCGCCAGCAGCCGAGAGACAGGGGGTAACACCGGGGAGCTGTTTTTT. It yields the protein CASSRETGGNTGELFF.